This TCR beta chain emerged from a study of cytomegalovirus exposure and HLA in healthy donors. Germline-derived CDR1 and CDR2 are LNHDA and SQIVND (reference sequence). V was shortened by 7 bases and J by 2 bases, with 12 bases between the two germline ends. The CDR3 has 14 residues. The table came from immunoSEQ multiplex PCR; TCRdb's copy has only in-frame clones and leaves some out. Of 95,000 to 150,000 clones in the sample, 70% to 90% were seen once. The sequencing sample was made of PBMCs. This sequence originates from a woman younger than 30 in good health and CMV-seronegative. The J gene is TRBJ1-5, the V gene TRBV19; the D is unclear. The CDR3 reads CASTTGEGNQPQHF. In DNA form, the CDR3 reads TGTGCCAGTACGACCGGAGAGGGCAATCAGCCCCAGCATTTT.